The clone carrying this T cell receptor (beta chain) was seen a few times. This specimen comes from a study of blood T cells in healthy people across ages. The authors ran a second PCR of 7 to 11 cycles using a sample-barcoded 5' primer and a J-beta primer mix. Each CDR3 protein gets one entry after TCRdb re-called the 5' RACE reads with MiXCR. The sample carries around 1.5 million distinct CDR3 sequences, roughly 64% recorded once. CDR1 and CDR2 (germline): ENHRY, SYGVKD. Trimming left V 5 bases short and J 3 bases short, with 12 bases between. The CDR3 spans 14 residues. The origin of this receptor is a man aged 18 to 30 in good health. The chain carries TRBV10-3 and TRBJ2-3; D may be TRBD1 (5 bases). Material: blood. The CDR3 spells CAISIQGPTDTQYF. In DNA, the CDR3 is TGTGCCATCAGTATTCAGGGCCCGACAGATACGCAGTATTTT.